These 16 T cell receptor beta chains came from one sample sequenced in a study of blood T cell repertoires in COVID-19. Only in-frame clones appear in the TCRdb table, and some are missing; sequencing was by immunoSEQ multiplex PCR. The sample yields about 210,000 clones, 80% to 90% seen once. Sequenced sample: peripheral blood. All receptors derive from a man between 50 and 59 years old with active or convalescent COVID-19.

V and J are TRBV27 and TRBJ2-3, with 7 positions matching TRBD1. Germline V CDR1 and CDR2: MNHEY, SMNVEV (reference sequence). The CDR3 totals 14 residues. The V segment lost 8 bases and the J segment 1 base; nucleotides outside the gene matches: 6. CDR3 bases: TGTGCCAGCCGCCGCACAGGGGGCACAGATACGCAGTATTTT. This codes for CASRRTGGTDTQYF.

This chain links TRBV5-6 with TRBJ2-5, with 10 bases matching TRBD2. Trimming took 2 bases from V and 4 from J; bases not matched to a gene: 5. CDR1 SGHDT and CDR2 YYEEEE come from the germline V gene. CDR3 length: 15 amino acids. CDR3 nucleotides: TGTGCCAGCAGCTTACCTAGCGGGAGCCCAGAGACCCAGTACTTC. This sequence encodes CASSLPSGSPETQYF.

Turning to this clone: Other DNA sequences in this sample translate to the same CDR3. The chain joins TRBV7-3 to TRBJ2-2, with 8 bases fitting TRBD1. Germline assignment: CDR1 SGHTA and CDR2 FQGTGA. The CDR3 sequence is 16 residues long. Trimming removed 5 bases from V and 2 bases from J; junction bases left unmatched: 7. CDR3 nucleotides: TGTGCCAGCAGCCCCGGGACAGGTTTAAACACCGGGGAGCTGTTTTTT. Residues: CASSPGTGLNTGELFF. The full variable domain, in which reference TRBV7-3 and TRBJ2-2 provide the parts outside the CDR3, is GAGVSQTPSNKVTEKGKYVELRCDPISGHTALYWYRQSLGQGPEFLIYFQGTGAADDSGLPNDRFFAVRPEGSVSTLKIQRTERGDSAVYLCASSPGTGLNTGELFFGEGSRLTVL.

The chain uses TRBV11-2 and TRBJ2-2, with 13 nucleotides matching TRBD2. Trimming at V came to 4 bases and at J to 5 bases, leaving 4 bases not matched to a gene. This CDR3 is built from 16 residues. Germline V gene sequence: CDR1 SGHAT, CDR2 FQNNGV. CDR3 amino acids: CASSSRTSGGTGELFF. The DNA for the CDR3 is TGTGCCAGCAGCTCCCGGACTAGCGGGGGTACCGGGGAGCTGTTTTTT.

The V and J genes are TRBV3-1 (or the pseudogene TRBV3-2) and TRBJ2-3, with D uncertain. V lost 2 bases and J 5 bases, leaving 11 bases between the germline ends. This CDR3 is built from 14 residues. Germline lookup yields CDR1 LGHDT and CDR2 YNNKEL (reference sequence). The CDR3, as DNA: TGTGCCAGCAGCCAATATCTAGTGGGAGATACGCAGTATTTT. Protein product: CASSQYLVGDTQYF.

The chain employs TRBV7-2 and TRBJ2-7, with D tentatively TRBD1 (6 bases). Deletions cut 2 bases from V and 1 base from J, with 9 bases between. Germline V gene sequence: CDR1 SGHTA, CDR2 FQGNSA. The CDR3 is 14 amino acids. CDR3 loop: CASSLRTASYEQYF. In DNA form, the CDR3 reads TGTGCCAGCAGCTTAAGGACAGCTTCCTACGAGCAGTACTTC.

This rearrangement joins TRBV5-6 to TRBJ2-3, with 12 bases aligning to TRBD2. This CDR3 is 19 amino acids long. V was clipped by 2 bases and J by 5 bases; unmatched bases: 15. The germline V gene has CDR1 SGHDT and CDR2 YYEEEE. The CDR3 region is CASSLSGTSGSLGGDTQYF. The CDR3, as DNA: TGTGCCAGCAGCTTATCCGGGACTAGCGGGTCCCTGGGGGGAGATACGCAGTATTTT.

This clone showed up just a few times. The chain has TRBV30 and TRBJ1-2; TRBD1 matches 7 bases. The germline CDR1 and CDR2 sequences are GTSNPN and SVGIG (reference sequence). The CDR3 has 14 amino acids. Trimming removed 3 bases from V and 5 bases from J; junction bases left unmatched: 9. This CDR3 is CAWSVTGSAYGYTF. In nucleotides, the CDR3 is TGTGCCTGGAGCGTGACAGGGTCTGCTTATGGCTACACCTTC.

The chain combines TRBV10-2 with TRBJ1-4, with D tentatively TRBD1 (5 bases). Deletions cut 4 bases from V and 8 bases from J, with 11 bases between. The CDR3 has 13 amino acids. Germline CDR1 reads WSHSY; CDR2 reads SAAADI. DNA of the CDR3: TGCGCCAGCAGTGTTCAGGGCTCAGAAAAACTGTTTTTT. It translates to CASSVQGSEKLFF.

J is TRBJ2-1 and V is TRBV24-1; D possibly corresponds to TRBD1 (5 bases). Germline CDR1 KGHDR, CDR2 SFDVKD. This CDR3 region has 13 residues. The germline V and J ends were trimmed by 3 bases and 9 bases, with 11 bases remaining between them. The CDR3 spells CATSDHRQSEQFF. In DNA, the CDR3 is TGTGCCACCAGTGATCATAGACAGAGTGAGCAGTTCTTC.

The chain recombines TRBV4-1 with TRBJ2-1, with 8 bases aligning to TRBD2. This CDR3 has 18 residues. Trimming at V came to 1 base and at J to 8 bases, leaving 16 bases not matched to a gene. Germline assignment: CDR1 MGHRA and CDR2 YSYEKL. CDR3 residues: CASSQVPTGGSRLYEQFF. The CDR3 nucleotides read TGCGCCAGCAGCCAAGTCCCAACGGGGGGGAGCAGGTTGTATGAGCAGTTCTTC.

The chain carries TRBV4-1 and TRBJ1-6; 8 bases are a match to TRBD1. Germline CDR1 MGHRA, CDR2 YSYEKL. V shed 8 bases and J 5 bases; nucleotides not matched to a gene: 14. This CDR3 is 17 amino acids long. CDR3 nucleotides: TGCGCCAGCCGGGGTGGGGCAGGGGGCCCGAATAATTCACCCCTCCACTTT. This sequence encodes CASRGGAGGPNNSPLHF.

The chain links TRBV2 to TRBJ1-4; 7 bases map to TRBD1. V lost 4 bases and J lost 5; bases outside the gene matches: 4. The CDR3 is 14 amino acids. Germline CDR1 and CDR2: SNHLY and FYNNEI. As DNA, the CDR3 is TGTGCCAGCAGTGGGTTACAGGGGAATGAAAAACTGTTTTTT. Residues: CASSGLQGNEKLFF.

This sequence joins TRBV3-1 (or the pseudogene TRBV3-2) and TRBJ2-1; 11 nucleotides agree with TRBD2. J was trimmed by 1 base and V by 5 bases; bases with no gene match: 19. CDR1 LGHDT and CDR2 YNNKEL come from the germline V gene (reference sequence). CDR3 length: 21 residues. The CDR3 here is CASSEGFFIAGGPRSYNEQFF. The CDR3 DNA is TGTGCCAGCAGCGAAGGATTTTTTATAGCGGGGGGGCCTAGGTCCTACAATGAGCAGTTCTTC.

V is TRBV7-2 and J is TRBJ1-2; no firm D call. There are 12 residues in the CDR3. The V end was cut by 7 bases, the J end by 8 bases, with 14 bases between. CDR1 SGHTA and CDR2 FQGNSA come from the germline V gene. The CDR3 is CASTRGPGGYTF. CDR3 DNA sequence: TGTGCCAGCACTCGAGGACCGGGGGGCTACACCTTC.

The chain links TRBV19 to TRBJ1-5; D is undetermined. Trimming cost V 3 bases and J 0 bases, with 9 bases left between them. The CDR3 is made up of 15 amino acids. Germline V gives CDR1 LNHDA, CDR2 SQIVND (reference sequence). The CDR3 here is CASSIDGYSNQPQHF. The CDR3, as DNA: TGTGCCAGTAGTATCGACGGGTATAGCAATCAGCCCCAGCATTTT.